The clone carrying this TCR beta chain appeared a few times. After isolation, RNA underwent reverse transcription to generate cDNA as the sequencing template. The repertoire was sequenced with immunoSEQ multiplex PCR; TCRdb's copy has only in-frame clones and lacks some. The table includes 180,000 or so clones, 55% to 70% detected once. Treatment given: oral pan-JAK inhibitor, 5-10 mg twice daily. The sample is drawn from a study of CD8+ T cells in alopecia areata. The TCR sequence derives from a human donor with alopecia areata. The material was CD4+ T cells sorted from blood, obtained at week 24, from a patient treated with tofacitinib.

The CDR3 loop reads CATSRGGGGRMSYGYTF. CDR3 sequence (DNA): TGTGCCACCAGCAGAGGGGGAGGAGGCCGTATGAGCTATGGCTACACCTTC. The rearrangement uses TRBV15 and TRBJ1-2; D is uncertain. V shed 1 base and J shed 4 bases, with 19 bases lying between them. The CDR3 sequence is 17 residues long. Germline assignment: CDR1 LNHNV and CDR2 YYDKDF (reference sequence).